The T cell receptor (beta chain) described here comes from a study of T cells in Graves' hyperthyroidism and ophthalmopathy. TCR beta CDR3 regions were amplified from RNA transcripts. Primed by the HTBI set, a first-round RT-PCR was run on the TCR CDR3. TCRdb reanalysed the multiplex PCR reads using MiXCR and keeps one entry per CDR3 protein. The sample contains about 300,000 distinct CDR3 sequences, roughly 19% of which appear only once. This clonotype was observed a few times. Its antigen remains unknown. Findings and limits, study-wide: Most thyroid clonotypes expanded above 0.001 appeared in blood too.

Between the trimmed V and J ends, which lost 8 bases and 0 bases, there was a span of 20 bases. The CDR3 has 18 amino acids. Sequencing input: blood. This sequence originates from a man aged 50 to 60 with Graves' ophthalmopathy. V usage is TRBV12-3 or TRBV12-4 and J usage is TRBJ2-6; TRBD2 might be the D (7 bases). This CDR3 is CASSPGRGAYSGANVLTF. CDR3 nucleotides: TGTGCCAGCTCCCCTGGGAGGGGGGCCTACTCTGGGGCCAACGTCCTGACTTTC.